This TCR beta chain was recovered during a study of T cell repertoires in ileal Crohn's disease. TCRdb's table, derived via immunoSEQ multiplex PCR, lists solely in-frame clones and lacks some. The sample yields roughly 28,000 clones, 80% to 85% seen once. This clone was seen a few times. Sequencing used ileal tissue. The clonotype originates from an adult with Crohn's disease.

CDR3 protein: CASSLDGTGGDEQYF. The CDR3 DNA is TGTGCCAGCAGCTTAGATGGGACAGGGGGAGACGAGCAGTACTTC. This chain joins TRBV7-3 and TRBJ2-7; 11 bases map to TRBD1. This CDR3 is built from 15 residues. Germline trimming cut 2 bases from V and 5 bases from J; bases unmatched to any gene: 5. Germline V gene sequence: CDR1 SGHTA, CDR2 FQGTGA. The variable domain in full, with the rest retrieved from reference TRBV7-3 and TRBJ2-7, is GAGVSQTPSNKVTEKGKYVELRCDPISGHTALYWYRQSLGQGPEFLIYFQGTGAADDSGLPNDRFFAVRPEGSVSTLKIQRTERGDSAVYLCASSLDGTGGDEQYFGPGTRLTVT.